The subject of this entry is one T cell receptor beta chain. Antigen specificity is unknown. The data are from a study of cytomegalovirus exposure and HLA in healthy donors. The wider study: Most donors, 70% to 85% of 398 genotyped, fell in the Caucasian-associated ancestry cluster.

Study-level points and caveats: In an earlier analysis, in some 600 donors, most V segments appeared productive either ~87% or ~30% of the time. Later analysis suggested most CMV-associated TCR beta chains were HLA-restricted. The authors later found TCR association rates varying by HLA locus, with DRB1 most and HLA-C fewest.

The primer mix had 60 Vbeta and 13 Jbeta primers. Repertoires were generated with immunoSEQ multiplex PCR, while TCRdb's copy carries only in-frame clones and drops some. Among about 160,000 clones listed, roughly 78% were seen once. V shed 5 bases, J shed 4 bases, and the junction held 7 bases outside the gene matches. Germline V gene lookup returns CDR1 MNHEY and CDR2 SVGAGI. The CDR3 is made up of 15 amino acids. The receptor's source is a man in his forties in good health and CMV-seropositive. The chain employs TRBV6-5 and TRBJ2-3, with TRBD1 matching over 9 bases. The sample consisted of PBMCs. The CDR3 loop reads CASSPTGGPADTQYF. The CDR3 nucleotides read TGTGCCAGCAGTCCGACAGGGGGACCGGCAGATACGCAGTATTTT.